The 12 T cell receptor beta chains presented below share a single source sample, sequenced in a study of blood T cells in healthy people across ages. Through a sample-barcoded 5' primer and a J-beta primer mix, a second PCR was run for roughly 7 to 11 cycles. MiXCR was run by TCRdb on the 5' RACE reads, yielding one entry per CDR3 protein. The sample includes approximately 800,000 distinct CDR3 sequences, about 36% seen only once; the top ten take about an eighth. Sequenced material: blood. All receptors derive from a man younger than 35 in good health.

V and J are TRBV12-3 or TRBV12-4 and TRBJ1-5; D is unresolved. The CDR3 consists of 14 residues. The ends were cut back, 6 bases at V and 0 bases at J, with 9 bases in the middle. The CDR3, as DNA: TGTGCCAGCAGCGGCAAGCTTAGCAATCAGCCCCAGCATTTT. Amino acid sequence: CASSGKLSNQPQHF.

The V and J genes are TRBV20-1 and TRBJ1-1; TRBD1 matches 10 bases. The CDR3 extends over 14 amino acids. Germline assignment: CDR1 DFQATT and CDR2 SNEGSKA (reference sequence). Trimming took 5 bases from V and 1 from J; bases not matched to a gene: 4. CDR3: CSAYRTGGNTEAFF. CDR3 DNA: TGCAGTGCTTATAGGACAGGGGGGAACACTGAAGCTTTCTTT.

This clonotype has a handful of counts. The V and J genes are TRBV7-2 and TRBJ1-2; the match to TRBD1 covers 8 bases. From germline, CDR1 is SGHTA and CDR2 FQGNSA. The CDR3 has 15 residues. V was pared by 2 bases and J by 8 bases, with 10 bases of the junction left unmatched. The CDR3 coding sequence is TGTGCCAGCAGCTTATCTCGCGGCCAGGGGGCAGGCTACACCTTC. It codes for CASSLSRGQGAGYTF. Full variable domain (rest looked up from reference TRBV7-2 and TRBJ1-2): GAGVSQSPSNKVTEKGKDVELRCDPISGHTALYWYRQSLGQGLEFLIYFQGNSAPDKSGLPSDRFSAERTGGSVSTLTIQRTQQEDSAVYLCASSLSRGQGAGYTFGSGTRLTVV.

The gene calls are TRBV21-1 and TRBJ2-7; TRBD2 reflects the table's D call only, with no check against the DNA. TRBV21-1 is noted as a pseudogene. The CDR3 runs 17 residues. Here the CDR3 reads CASSKVAAELFSYEQYF. The CDR3 nucleotides are TGTGCCAGCAGCAAAGTGGCAGCGGAGCTATTTAGCTACGAGCAGTACTTC.

This clonotype was recorded a few times. The V call is TRBV27, the J call TRBJ2-7; 9 bases match TRBD1. Germline lookup yields CDR1 MNHEY and CDR2 SMNVEV (reference sequence). The CDR3 has 17 amino acids. With V trimmed by 10 bases and J by 2 bases, 18 bases remained unmatched. In DNA, the CDR3 is TGTGCCACCACGACCCTGGAAACTCGACAGGGGGCCTACGAGCAGTACTTC. Translating gives CATTTLETRQGAYEQYF.

The chain has TRBV12-3 or TRBV12-4 and TRBJ1-2; D gene unclear. The CDR3 has 14 residues. Trimming stripped 3 bases from V and 4 bases from J, with 12 bases between. This chain's CDR3 is CASSFWEPGYGYTF. The DNA of the CDR3 is TGTGCCAGCAGTTTTTGGGAACCTGGCTATGGCTACACCTTC.

The chain recombines TRBV28 with TRBJ1-1, with 7 bases fitting TRBD1. V was clipped by 6 bases and J by 4 bases; unmatched bases: 5. The CDR3 contains 13 residues. In germline, CDR1 is MDHEN, CDR2 SYDVKM. CDR3 amino acids: CASRIQGITEAFF. In nucleotides, the CDR3 is TGTGCCAGCAGAATACAGGGGATCACTGAAGCTTTCTTT.

V gene TRBV6-5 combines with J gene TRBJ2-1, with D unresolved. Germline V CDR1 and CDR2: MNHEY, SVGAGI. The V end was cut by 6 bases, the J end by 6 bases, with 12 bases between. The CDR3 loop spans 13 amino acids. The CDR3 sequence: CASRPSGLNEQFF. In DNA, the CDR3 is TGTGCCAGCAGACCATCGGGCCTCAATGAGCAGTTCTTC.

This clonotype was counted a few times. The genes are TRBV12-3 or TRBV12-4 and TRBJ1-1, with D unresolved. V lost 3 bases to trimming and J lost 1 base, with 12 bases between them. The length of the CDR3 is 15 residues. CDR3 region: CASSFAGSRNTEAFF. Here the CDR3 DNA reads TGTGCCAGCAGTTTTGCGGGCAGCCGGAACACTGAAGCTTTCTTT.

This clonotype was counted a few times. V usage is TRBV10-3 and J usage is TRBJ1-1; 8 positions agree with TRBD1. Unmatched junction bases numbered 9, after V lost 11 bases and J lost 4 bases. Germline V lookup: CDR1 ENHRY, CDR2 SYGVKD. The CDR3 contains 13 residues. The CDR3 coding sequence is TGTGCCGCAAGACAGGGGTTAAGCACTGAAGCTTTCTTT. It specifies CAARQGLSTEAFF.

This chain links TRBV5-6 with TRBJ2-5; tentatively, D is TRBD2 (6 bases). Germline CDR1 reads SGHDT; CDR2 reads YYEEEE. The V end lost 0 bases, the J end lost 7 bases, and 10 bases lay between the germline ends. The CDR3 covers 13 residues. CDR3 protein: CASSLEGGATQYF. The CDR3 DNA follows: TGTGCCAGCAGCTTGGAGGGCGGGGCGACCCAGTACTTC.

This clonotype was seen only a few times. This chain joins TRBV5-1 and TRBJ2-1; 7 nucleotides align to TRBD1. Germline V lookup: CDR1 SGHRS, CDR2 YFSETQ. V shed 0 bases and J 2 bases; nucleotides not matched to a gene: 2. This CDR3 has 15 amino acids. The CDR3 protein is CASSLVGQAYNEQFF. The CDR3 DNA reads TGCGCCAGCAGCTTGGTTGGACAGGCCTACAATGAGCAGTTCTTC. The whole variable domain, remainder taken from reference TRBV5-1 and TRBJ2-1, is KAGVTQTPRYLIKTRGQQVTLSCSPISGHRSVSWYQQTPGQGLQFLFEYFSETQRNKGNFPGRFSGRQFSNSRSEMNVSTLELGDSALYLCASSLVGQAYNEQFFGPGTRLTVL.